A single sample gave rise to the 24 T cell receptor beta chains below, sequenced in a study of OX40 agonist ivuxolimab in advanced cancers. Here immunoSEQ multiplex PCR was the method, and the copy in TCRdb shows in-frame clones only, minus some. Here the sample spans roughly 56,000 clones, 82% being singletons. This specimen consisted of CD4+ or CD8+ T cells sorted from blood, obtained in a trial of the OX40 agonist ivuxolimab. These receptors were taken from an adult with an advanced solid tumor such as melanoma, head and neck, liver or kidney cancer.

The chain is built from TRBV16 and TRBJ2-3, with 7 bases aligning to TRBD1. Germline CDR1 is KGHSY and CDR2 is FQNENV. The CDR3 runs to 15 residues. With 3 bases clipped from V and 1 base from J, the junction kept 4 bases outside the gene matches. CDR3 amino acids: CASSQRQGRTDTQYF. Written as DNA, the CDR3 is TGTGCCAGCAGCCAGCGACAGGGACGCACAGATACGCAGTATTTT. Full variable domain (outside the CDR3, taken from reference TRBV16 and TRBJ2-3): GEEVAQTPKHLVRGEGQKAKLYCAPIKGHSYVFWYQQVLKNEFKFLISFQNENVFDETGMPKERFSAKCLPNSPCSLEIQATKLEDSAVYFCASSQRQGRTDTQYFGPGTRLTVL.

The rearrangement links TRBV2 to TRBJ2-7; possibly TRBD2 for D (5 bases). Trimming stripped 3 bases from V and 0 bases from J, with 6 bases between. The CDR3 is 13 amino acids. Germline V lookup: CDR1 SNHLY, CDR2 FYNNEI. The chain's CDR3 is CASSDRDSYEQYF. The CDR3 region has the DNA TGTGCCAGCAGTGACCGGGACTCCTACGAGCAGTACTTC.

V gene TRBV5-1 combines with J gene TRBJ2-1; 7 bases map to TRBD1. CDR1 is SGHRS, CDR2 YFSETQ, per germline. The CDR3 length is 14 residues. V trimming: 2 bases; J trimming: 5 bases; junction bases outside the gene matches: 4. The CDR3 DNA reads TGCGCCAGCAGCTTCACAGGGGCCCACAATGAGCAGTTCTTC. It yields the protein CASSFTGAHNEQFF.

This clone occurred a few times. The chain combines TRBV2 with TRBJ1-2; 8 bases line up with TRBD1. This CDR3 is built from 15 residues. Germline assignment: CDR1 SNHLY and CDR2 FYNNEI. The trim removed 6 bases at V and 1 base at J, leaving 7 bases unmatched. CDR3 nucleotides: TGTGCCAGCAGGGGACAGGCCAATAGTAACTATGGCTACACCTTC. Translation: CASRGQANSNYGYTF.

This clone has a single count. The chain recombines TRBV6-1 with TRBJ1-4; D call uncertain. The CDR3 sequence is 11 residues long. Looked up from germline, CDR1 is MNHNS and CDR2 is SASEGT. Trimming stripped 6 bases from V and 7 bases from J, with 6 bases between. The CDR3 here is CASRPGEKLFF. CDR3 DNA: TGTGCCAGCAGGCCCGGTGAAAAACTGTTTTTT.

The chain joins TRBV7-9 to TRBJ1-6, with a possible D match to TRBD1 (5 bases). Germline loops: CDR1 SEHNR, CDR2 FQNEAQ (reference sequence). The CDR3 is made up of 14 amino acids. V lost 2 bases, J lost 7 bases, and 9 bases lay in between. The CDR3 spells CASSLQGRNSPLHF. In DNA form, the CDR3 reads TGTGCCAGCAGCTTACAGGGAAGGAATTCACCCCTCCACTTT.

This rearrangement joins TRBV7-2 to TRBJ1-5; D is perhaps TRBD1 (6 bases). The CDR3 spans 18 residues. V shed 5 bases and J shed 4 bases, with 24 bases lying between them. Germline CDR1 and CDR2: SGHTA and FQGNSA. Here the CDR3 reads CASSLRGGVRTGNQPQHF. CDR3 bases: TGTGCCAGCAGCCTTAGGGGGGGGGTCCGAACAGGGAATCAGCCCCAGCATTTT.

The V and J genes are TRBV7-2 and TRBJ2-7; 7 bases map to TRBD1. In germline, CDR1 is SGHTA, CDR2 FQGNSA. The trim removed 4 bases at V and 0 bases at J, leaving 6 bases unmatched. This CDR3 has 15 amino acids. DNA for the CDR3: TGTGCCAGCAGCTCGCCCGGGACAGCCTCCTACGAGCAGTACTTC. It encodes CASSSPGTASYEQYF.

This clone was counted only a few times. The chain uses TRBV11-2 and TRBJ1-5; tentative D call: TRBD1 (5 bases). The CDR3 spans 13 residues. Trimming pared 5 bases from V and 3 bases from J, leaving 8 bases between. Germline CDR1 is SGHAT and CDR2 is FQNNGV. As DNA, the CDR3 is TGTGCCAGCAGCGGGGGGTTCAATCAGCCCCAGCATTTT. Translation gives CASSGGFNQPQHF.

This rearrangement joins TRBV19 to TRBJ2-3; 11 bases fit TRBD2. The length of the CDR3 is 16 residues. Germline V gene sequence: CDR1 LNHDA, CDR2 SQIVND (reference sequence). With 6 bases clipped from V and 0 bases from J, the junction kept 5 bases outside the gene matches. Here the CDR3 DNA reads TGTGCCAGTAGCTCGGGACTAGCGGTTAGCACAGATACGCAGTATTTT. This sequence encodes CASSSGLAVSTDTQYF.

The J gene is TRBJ2-7, the V gene TRBV7-2; no firm D call. The CDR3 runs to 14 residues. Trimming took off 3 bases at V and 4 bases at J, with 13 bases between the two ends. Germline V gene data show CDR1 as SGHTA and CDR2 as FQGNSA. The CDR3 DNA reads TGTGCCAGCAGCTTGGAACGTTTGGGGTACGAGCAGTACTTC. This encodes CASSLERLGYEQYF.

V is TRBV27 and J is TRBJ1-5; TRBD1 matches 8 bases. In germline, CDR1 is MNHEY, CDR2 SMNVEV (reference sequence). The CDR3 covers 15 residues. J was trimmed by 4 bases and V by 4 bases; bases with no gene match: 6. DNA of the CDR3: TGTGCCAGCAGTTCCGGGACAGGAAGGAATCAGCCCCAGCATTTT. Its translation is CASSSGTGRNQPQHF.

The chain uses TRBV5-5 and TRBJ1-2; D is undetermined. In germline, CDR1 is SGHKS, CDR2 YYEKEE (reference sequence). This CDR3 region has 15 residues. V lost 0 bases to trimming and J lost 0 bases, with 9 bases between them. The CDR3 sequence: CASSLDPTANYGYTF. CDR3 bases: TGTGCCAGCAGCTTGGATCCCACAGCTAACTATGGCTACACCTTC.

This chain connects TRBV19 to TRBJ1-1; 8 bases align to TRBD1. The V and J ends lost 5 bases and 1 base, in that order; junction bases with no gene match: 3. Per germline, CDR1 LNHDA and CDR2 SQIVND (reference sequence). CDR3 size: 14 residues. CDR3 in amino acids: CASSAQGENTEAFF. In DNA, the CDR3 is TGTGCCAGTAGTGCACAGGGGGAGAACACTGAAGCTTTCTTT.

J is TRBJ1-2 and V is TRBV19; D uncertain. The CDR3 is 16 amino acids. Germline lookup yields CDR1 LNHDA and CDR2 SQIVND (reference sequence). V lost 2 bases and J lost 0, with 13 bases in between. CDR3 loop: CASSISWERPNYGYTF. CDR3 coding DNA: TGTGCCAGTAGTATATCGTGGGAGAGGCCTAACTATGGCTACACCTTC.

The V call is TRBV23-1, the J call TRBJ1-2, with D perhaps matching TRBD1 (5 bases). TRBV23-1 is reported as an ORF; its role is uncertain. V lost 0 bases, J lost 4 bases, and 27 bases lay in between. The CDR3 totals 20 residues. The CDR3: CASSQSIGAPSRRASYGYTF. Written as DNA, the CDR3 is TGCGCCAGCAGTCAATCTATCGGGGCGCCTAGCCGGAGGGCTAGCTATGGCTACACCTTC.

CDR3 in amino acids: CASSLGQTNTEAFF. The CDR3 bases are TGTGCCAGTAGTTTAGGGCAGACGAACACTGAAGCTTTCTTT. The rearrangement uses TRBV19 and TRBJ1-1, with D uncertain. The V gene's germline CDR1 is LNHDA and CDR2 SQIVND (reference sequence). The V end was cut by 5 bases, the J end by 1 base, with 11 bases between. This CDR3 has 14 amino acids.

V is TRBV30 and J is TRBJ1-3, with D hard to call. This CDR3 spans 14 amino acids. The germline V gene encodes CDR1 GTSNPN and CDR2 SVGIG (reference sequence). The V end was cut by 1 base, the J end by 1 base, with 8 bases between. The CDR3 sequence is CAWSEGGSGNTIYF. In DNA, the CDR3 is TGTGCCTGGAGTGAGGGCGGATCTGGAAACACCATATATTTT.

Comments on this clone: The germline gene is not matched at one end of the junction; a read error may be the cause. This chain links TRBV7-1 with TRBJ1-5; maybe TRBD1 (5 bases). TRBV7-1 is known as an ORF, though its function is uncertain. The CDR3 runs 15 residues. CDR3 DNA sequence: TGTGCCAGCAGCTTATTTGGGGGAAGCAATCAGCCCCGGCATTTT. It translates to CASSLFGGSNQPRHF.

The CDR3 DNA reads TGCGCCAGCAGCTTGACCTATACGCAGGGTAACTATGGCTACACCTTC. This gives the protein CASSLTYTQGNYGYTF. The V and J genes are TRBV5-1 and TRBJ1-2, with D tentatively TRBD1 (5 bases). Germline V gene sequence: CDR1 SGHRS, CDR2 YFSETQ. Trimming pared 1 base from V and 1 base from J, leaving 14 bases between. The CDR3 has 16 residues.

The rearrangement joins TRBV6-5 to TRBJ1-2; D is possibly TRBD1 (5 bases). V was cut by 5 bases and J by 5 bases, with 15 bases left in between. Germline values: CDR1 MNHEY, CDR2 SVGAGI. The CDR3 runs 14 residues. DNA of the CDR3: TGTGCCAGCAGTAACCGACGGGGCGGGTATGGCTACACCTTC. It specifies CASSNRRGGYGYTF.

J is TRBJ2-7 and V is TRBV7-2, with D possibly TRBD2 on 6 matching bases. Trimming removed 5 bases from V and 1 base from J, with 15 bases in between. Germline loops: CDR1 SGHTA, CDR2 FQGNSA. The CDR3 spans 15 residues. The CDR3 DNA reads TGTGCCAGCAGCGGACACCAGGGAGGATCCTACGAGCAGTACTTC. This encodes CASSGHQGGSYEQYF.

This chain joins TRBV5-4 and TRBJ2-7; D may be TRBD2 (5 bases). CDR1 is SGHNT, CDR2 YYREEE, per germline (reference sequence). With 4 bases removed from V and 0 bases from J, the gap between germline ends came to 14 bases. This CDR3 comprises 15 residues. This CDR3 is CASSHGGTSSYEQYF. Here the CDR3 DNA reads TGTGCCAGCAGCCACGGTGGCACTAGCTCCTACGAGCAGTACTTC.

The rearrangement links TRBV18 to TRBJ2-7; possibly TRBD2 for D (6 bases). Germline V gene lookup returns CDR1 KGHSH and CDR2 LQKENI. Trimming pared 3 bases from V and 6 bases from J, leaving 21 bases between. CDR3 size: 16 residues. As DNA, the CDR3 is TGTGCCAGCTCACCCCGGGAGACTAGAGATGAAGGCGAGCAGTACTTC. Residues: CASSPRETRDEGEQYF.